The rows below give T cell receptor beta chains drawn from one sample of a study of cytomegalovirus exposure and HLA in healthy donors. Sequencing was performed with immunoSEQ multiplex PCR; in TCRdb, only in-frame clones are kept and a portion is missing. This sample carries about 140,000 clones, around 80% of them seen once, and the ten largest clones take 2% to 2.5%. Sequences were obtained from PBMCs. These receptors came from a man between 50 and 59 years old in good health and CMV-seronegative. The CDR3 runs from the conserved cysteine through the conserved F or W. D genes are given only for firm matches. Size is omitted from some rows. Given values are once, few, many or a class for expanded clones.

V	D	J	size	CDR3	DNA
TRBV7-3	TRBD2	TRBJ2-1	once	CASRRAASGLGEQFF	TGTGCCAGCCGAAGAGCGGCTAGCGGGTTAGGTGAGCAGTTCTTC
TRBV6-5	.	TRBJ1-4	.	CASSEIGEKLFF	TGTGCCAGCAGCGAAATCGGTGAAAAACTGTTTTTT
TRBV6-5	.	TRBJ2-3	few	CASSYKRQGGMDTQYF	TGTGCCAGCAGTTACAAGAGACAGGGAGGAATGGATACGCAGTATTTT
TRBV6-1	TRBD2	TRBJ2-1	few	CASSEVSLAGNEQFF	TGTGCCAGCAGTGAGGTGTCGCTAGCGGGGAATGAGCAGTTCTTC
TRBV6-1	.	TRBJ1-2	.	CASSFRGFYGYTF	TGTGCCAGCAGTTTCAGGGGCTTCTATGGCTACACCTTC
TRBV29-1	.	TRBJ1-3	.	CSAGTGSGNTIYF	TGCAGCGCTGGGACTGGCTCTGGAAACACCATATATTTT
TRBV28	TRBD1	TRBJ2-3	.	CASGSGGQGGDTQYF	TGTGCCAGCGGTTCGGGCGGACAGGGGGGAGATACGCAGTATTTT
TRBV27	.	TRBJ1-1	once	CASSFGSGRTEAFF	.
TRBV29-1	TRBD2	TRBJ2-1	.	CSVAERGPYNEQFF	TGCAGCGTTGCAGAGCGGGGCCCCTACAATGAGCAGTTCTTC
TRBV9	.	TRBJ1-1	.	CASSWGGGVNTEAFF	TGTGCCAGCAGTTGGGGAGGGGGAGTAAACACTGAAGCTTTCTTT
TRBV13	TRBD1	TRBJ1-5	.	CASSTGTGVLPQHF	TGTGCCAGCAGTACAGGGACAGGGGTTCTACCCCAGCATTTT
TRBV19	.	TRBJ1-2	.	CASSTPGAYGYTF	TGTGCCAGTAGTACTCCAGGGGCCTATGGCTACACCTTC
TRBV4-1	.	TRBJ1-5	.	CASSQERGSNQPQHF	TGCGCCAGCAGCCAAGAAAGGGGGTCCAATCAGCCCCAGCATTTT
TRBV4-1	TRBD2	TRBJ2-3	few	CASSTGAPSGSTDTQYF	TGCGCCAGCAGCACTGGGGCACCTAGCGGGAGTACAGATACGCAGTATTTT
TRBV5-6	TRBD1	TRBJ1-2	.	CASRDVGGETYGYTF	TGTGCCAGCAGGGATGTAGGGGGCGAAACCTATGGCTACACCTTC
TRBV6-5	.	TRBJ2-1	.	CASKEGRYNEQFF	TGTGCCAGCAAGGAGGGCCGGTACAATGAGCAGTTCTTC
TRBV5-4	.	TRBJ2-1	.	CAEERRDGNEQFF	TGTGCCGAGGAACGGCGGGACGGCAATGAGCAGTTCTTC
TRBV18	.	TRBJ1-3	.	CASSPTTGQDTIYF	TGTGCCAGCTCACCAACGACAGGCCAGGACACCATATATTTT
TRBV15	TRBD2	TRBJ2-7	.	CATSRDLGTSGTRRASYEQYF	TGTGCCACCAGCAGAGATCTTGGGACTAGCGGGACGCGGCGGGCCTCCTACGAGCAGTACTTC
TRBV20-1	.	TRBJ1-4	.	CSASRDEKLFF	TGCAGTGCTAGCCGAGATGAAAAACTGTTTTTT
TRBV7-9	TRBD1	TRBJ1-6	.	CASSDRGTAYSPLHF	TGTGCCAGCAGCGACCGTGGGACAGCCTATTCACCCCTCCACTTT
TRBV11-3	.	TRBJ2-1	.	CASSLASSYNEQFF	TGTGCCAGCAGCTTGGCTAGCTCCTACAATGAGCAGTTCTTC
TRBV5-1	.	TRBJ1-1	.	CASSVAGEAFF	TGCGCCAGCAGCGTCGCAGGAGAAGCTTTCTTT
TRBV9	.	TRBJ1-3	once	CASSVGGGGYSGNTIYF	TGTGCCAGCAGCGTAGGCGGGGGAGGCTACTCCGGAAACACCATATATTTT
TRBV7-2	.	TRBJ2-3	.	CASSLVRGITDTQYF	TGTGCCAGCAGCTTAGTTAGGGGGATCACAGATACGCAGTATTTT
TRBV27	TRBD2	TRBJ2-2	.	CASLRAGMNTGELFF	TGTGCCAGCTTAAGAGCGGGGATGAACACCGGGGAGCTGTTTTTT
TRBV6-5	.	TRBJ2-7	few	CASSGDITYEQYF	TGTGCCAGCAGCGGGGACATCACCTACGAGCAGTACTTC
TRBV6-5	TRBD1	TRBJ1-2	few	CASSYDRDRGNYGYTF	TGTGCCAGCAGTTACGATAGGGACAGGGGTAACTATGGCTACACCTTC
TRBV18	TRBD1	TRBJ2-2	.	CASSHQGGTGIPGELFF	TGTGCCAGCTCACACCAAGGTGGGACAGGAATACCCGGGGAGCTGTTTTTT
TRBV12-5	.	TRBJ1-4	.	CASGTTESNEKLFF	TGTGCTAGTGGAACGACAGAGAGTAATGAAAAACTGTTTTTT
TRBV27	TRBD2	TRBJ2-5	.	CASSLGPGGYQETQYF	TGTGCCAGCAGTTTGGGGCCGGGGGGATACCAAGAGACCCAGTACTTC
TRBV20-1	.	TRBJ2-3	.	CSASVRDTQYF	TGCAGTGCTAGTGTGAGGGATACGCAGTATTTT
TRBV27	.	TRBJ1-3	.	CASSLRGGYGNTIYF	TGTGCCAGCAGTCTCCGGGGAGGGTATGGAAACACCATATATTTT
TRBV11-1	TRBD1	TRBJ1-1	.	CASSLRDRQAFF	TGTGCCAGCAGCTTGCGGGACAGACAAGCTTTCTTT
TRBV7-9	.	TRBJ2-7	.	CASSLGQVRYEQYF	TGTGCCAGCAGCTTAGGTCAGGTGAGATACGAGCAGTACTTC
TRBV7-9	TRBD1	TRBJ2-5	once	CASSILTGYQETQYF	TGTGCCAGCAGCATATTGACAGGGTACCAAGAGACCCAGTACTTC
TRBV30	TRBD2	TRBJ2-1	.	CAWTSGAGVAQFF	TGTGCCTGGACGTCTGGGGCGGGAGTTGCGCAGTTCTTC
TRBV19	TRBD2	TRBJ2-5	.	CASRLTSGSQQTQYF	TGTGCCAGTAGGTTGACTAGCGGGAGTCAGCAGACCCAGTACTTC
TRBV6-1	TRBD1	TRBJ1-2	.	CASSASGTGGGYTF	TGTGCCAGCAGTGCGTCCGGGACAGGGGGTGGCTACACCTTC
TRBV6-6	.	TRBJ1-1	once	CASSSQGSGTEAFF	TGTGCCAGCAGTTCACAGGGTTCCGGGACTGAAGCTTTCTTT
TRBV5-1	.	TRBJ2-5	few	CASSPGKPGETQYF	TGCGCCAGCAGCCCCGGGAAACCGGGGGAGACCCAGTACTTC
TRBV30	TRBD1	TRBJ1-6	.	CAWETGGHNSPLHF	TGTGCCTGGGAGACAGGGGGCCATAATTCACCCCTCCACTTT
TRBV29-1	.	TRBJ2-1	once	CSARGGSLNSEQFF	TGCAGCGCCAGGGGCGGGAGTCTGAATAGTGAGCAGTTCTTC
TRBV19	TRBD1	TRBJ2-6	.	CATGTGYSGANVLTF	TGTGCCACCGGGACAGGTTACTCTGGGGCCAACGTCCTGACTTTC
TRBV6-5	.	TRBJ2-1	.	CASSLGVYNEQFF	TGTGCCAGCAGTTTGGGCGTCTACAATGAGCAGTTCTTC
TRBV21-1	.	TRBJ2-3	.	CASSEVPDRGHTDTQYF	TGTGCCAGCAGCGAAGTTCCGGACAGGGGGCACACAGATACGCAGTATTTT
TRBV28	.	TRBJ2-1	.	CASSFHSSYNEQFF	TGTGCCAGCAGTTTTCACAGCTCCTACAATGAGCAGTTCTTC
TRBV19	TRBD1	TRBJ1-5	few	CASKLRGEQPQHF	TGTGCCAGTAAGCTCAGGGGGGAACAGCCCCAGCATTTT